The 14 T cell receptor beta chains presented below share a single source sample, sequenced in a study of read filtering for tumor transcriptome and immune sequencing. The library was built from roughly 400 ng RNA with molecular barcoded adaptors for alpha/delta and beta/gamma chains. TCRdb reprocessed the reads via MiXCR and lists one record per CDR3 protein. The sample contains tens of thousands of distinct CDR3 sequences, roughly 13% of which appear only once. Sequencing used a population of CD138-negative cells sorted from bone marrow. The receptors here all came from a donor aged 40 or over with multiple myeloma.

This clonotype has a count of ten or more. CDR3 loop: CASSQLAEETQYF. Here the CDR3 DNA reads TGCGCCAGCAGCCAACTCGCGGAAGAGACCCAGTACTTC. V gene TRBV4-1 combines with J gene TRBJ2-5; D is uncertain. The CDR3 spans 13 residues. V lost 2 bases to trimming and J lost 3 bases, with 7 bases between them. The germline V gene encodes CDR1 MGHRA and CDR2 YSYEKL.

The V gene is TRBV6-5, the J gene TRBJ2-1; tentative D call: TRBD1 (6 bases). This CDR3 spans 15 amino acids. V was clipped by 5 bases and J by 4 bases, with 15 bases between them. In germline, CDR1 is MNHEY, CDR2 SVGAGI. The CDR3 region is CASSSRRGIYNEQFF. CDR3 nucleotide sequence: TGTGCCAGCAGTAGTCGTAGGGGGATTTACAATGAGCAGTTCTTC.

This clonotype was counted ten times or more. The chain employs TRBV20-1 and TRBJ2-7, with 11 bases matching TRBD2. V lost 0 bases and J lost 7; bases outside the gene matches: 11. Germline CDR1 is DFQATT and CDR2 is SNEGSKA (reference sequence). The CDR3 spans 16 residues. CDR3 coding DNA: TGCAGTGCTAGAGATGGGACTAGCGGCCGGGCCTGGGAGCAGTACTTC. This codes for CSARDGTSGRAWEQYF.

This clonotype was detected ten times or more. The CDR3 spells CASLGPLAFGYTF. Here the CDR3 DNA reads TGTGCCAGCCTGGGCCCACTGGCTTTTGGCTACACCTTC. This sequence joins TRBV12-3 or TRBV12-4 and TRBJ1-2; unclear D gene. Trimming took off 8 bases at V and 7 bases at J, with 17 bases between the two ends. CDR3 length equals 13 residues.

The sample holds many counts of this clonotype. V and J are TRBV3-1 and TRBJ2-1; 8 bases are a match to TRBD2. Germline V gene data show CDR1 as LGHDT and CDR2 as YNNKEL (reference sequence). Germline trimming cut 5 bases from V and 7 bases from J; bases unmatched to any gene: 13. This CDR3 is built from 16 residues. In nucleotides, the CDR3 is TGTGCCAGCAGCTTGCGAACGGGACTAGTCCCTAATGAGCAGTTCTTC. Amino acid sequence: CASSLRTGLVPNEQFF.

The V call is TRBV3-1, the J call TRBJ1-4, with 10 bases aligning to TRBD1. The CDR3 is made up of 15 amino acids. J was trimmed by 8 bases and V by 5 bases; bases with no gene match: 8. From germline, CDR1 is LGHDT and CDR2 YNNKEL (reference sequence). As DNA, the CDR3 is TGTGCCAGCAGCTCATCCGGGACAGGGGAGGAAAAACTGTTTTTT. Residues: CASSSSGTGEEKLFF.

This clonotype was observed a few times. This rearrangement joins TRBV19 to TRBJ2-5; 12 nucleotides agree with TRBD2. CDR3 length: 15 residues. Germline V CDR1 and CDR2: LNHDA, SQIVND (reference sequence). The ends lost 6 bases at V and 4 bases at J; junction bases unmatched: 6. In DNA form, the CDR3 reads TGTGCCAGTAGCGGCACTAGCGGGAGGCGAGAGACCCAGTACTTC. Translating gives CASSGTSGRRETQYF.

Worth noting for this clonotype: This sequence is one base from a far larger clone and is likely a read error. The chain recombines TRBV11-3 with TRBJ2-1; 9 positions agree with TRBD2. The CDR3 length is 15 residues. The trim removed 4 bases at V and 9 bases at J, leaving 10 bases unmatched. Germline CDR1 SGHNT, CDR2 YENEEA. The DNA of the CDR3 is TGTGCCAGCAGCTCGGGACCAGCGGGAGGAGGTGAGCAGTTCTTC. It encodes CASSSGPAGGGEQFF. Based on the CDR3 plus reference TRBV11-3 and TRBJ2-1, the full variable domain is EAGVVQSPRYKIIEKKQPVAFWCNPISGHNTLYWYLQNLGQGPELLIRYENEEAVDDSQLPKDRFSAERLKGVDSTLKIQPAELGDSAVYLCASSSGPAGGGEQFFGPGTRLTVL.

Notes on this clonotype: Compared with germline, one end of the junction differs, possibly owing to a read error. The CDR3 reads CASCLASSGTYSEQFF. CDR3 bases: TGTGCCAGCTGCTTAGCATCTAGCGGGACCTACAGTGAGCAGTTCTTC. V is TRBV7-2 and J is TRBJ2-1; 9 bases match TRBD2. Germline values: CDR1 SGHTA, CDR2 FQGNSA. CDR3 length: 16 residues.

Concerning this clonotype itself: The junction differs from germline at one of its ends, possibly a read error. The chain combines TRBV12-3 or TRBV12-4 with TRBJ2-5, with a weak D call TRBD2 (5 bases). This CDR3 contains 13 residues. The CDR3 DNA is TGTCCCAGCAGTTTGCACAGCGGAGAGACCCAGTACTTC. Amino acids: CPSSLHSGETQYF.

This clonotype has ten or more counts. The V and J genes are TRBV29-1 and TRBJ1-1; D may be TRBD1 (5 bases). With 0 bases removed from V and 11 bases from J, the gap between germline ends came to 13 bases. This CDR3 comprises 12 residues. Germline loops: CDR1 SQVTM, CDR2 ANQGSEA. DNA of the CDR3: TGCAGCGTTGAAGATTCTGGGGGGAGGGCTTTCTTT. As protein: CSVEDSGGRAFF.

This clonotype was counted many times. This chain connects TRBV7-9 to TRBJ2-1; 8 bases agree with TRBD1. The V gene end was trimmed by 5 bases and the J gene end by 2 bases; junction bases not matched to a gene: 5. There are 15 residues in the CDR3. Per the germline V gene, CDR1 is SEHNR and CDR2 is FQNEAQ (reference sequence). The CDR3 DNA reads TGTGCCAGCAGCCGTCCGGGACAGGCCTACAATGAGCAGTTCTTC. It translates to CASSRPGQAYNEQFF.

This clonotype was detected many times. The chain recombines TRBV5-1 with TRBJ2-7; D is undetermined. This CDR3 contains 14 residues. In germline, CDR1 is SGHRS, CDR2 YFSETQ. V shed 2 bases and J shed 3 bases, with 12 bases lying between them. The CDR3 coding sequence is TGCGCCAGCAGCTTAAATTTCGGTGTCTACGAGCAGTACTTC. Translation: CASSLNFGVYEQYF.

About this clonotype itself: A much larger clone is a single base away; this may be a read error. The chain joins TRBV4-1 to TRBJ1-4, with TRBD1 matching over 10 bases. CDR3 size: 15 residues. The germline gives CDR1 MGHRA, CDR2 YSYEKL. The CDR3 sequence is CASSQAGTGDEKRFF. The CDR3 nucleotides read TGCGCCAGCAGCCAAGCCGGGACAGGGGATGAAAAACGGTTTTTT.